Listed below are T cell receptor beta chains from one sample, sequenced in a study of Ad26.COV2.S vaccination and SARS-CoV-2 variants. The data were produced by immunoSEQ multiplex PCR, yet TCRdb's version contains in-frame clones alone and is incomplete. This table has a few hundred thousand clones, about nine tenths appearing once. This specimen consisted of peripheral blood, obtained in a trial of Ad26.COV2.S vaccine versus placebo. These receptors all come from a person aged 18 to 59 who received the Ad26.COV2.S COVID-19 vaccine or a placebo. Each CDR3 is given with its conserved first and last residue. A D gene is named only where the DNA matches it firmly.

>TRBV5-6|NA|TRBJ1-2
CASSLKPNYGYTF
TGTGCCAGCAGCTTGAAACCGAACTATGGCTACACCTTC
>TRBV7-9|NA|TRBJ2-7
CASSLDGSRSYEQYF
TGTGCCAGCAGCTTAGACGGATCCCGCTCCTACGAGCAGTACTTC
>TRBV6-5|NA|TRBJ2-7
CASSYSQGYEQYF
TGTGCCAGCAGCTATTCCCAGGGGTACGAGCAGTACTTC
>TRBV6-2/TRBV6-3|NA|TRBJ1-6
CASSYSSTVYRLHF
TGTGCCAGCAGTTACTCGAGTACGGTGTATCGTCTCCACTTT
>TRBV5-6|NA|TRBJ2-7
CASSLTGIYEQYF
TGTGCCAGCAGCTTGACAGGGATATACGAGCAGTACTTC
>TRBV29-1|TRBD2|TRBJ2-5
CSVSQTSGTETQYF
TGCAGCGTGTCCCAGACTAGCGGTACGGAGACCCAGTACTTC
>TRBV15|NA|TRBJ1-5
CATSPRGYQPQHF
TGTGCCACCAGCCCCCGAGGATATCAGCCCCAGCATTTT
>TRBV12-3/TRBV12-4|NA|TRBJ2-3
CASSSVAVDTQYF
TGTGCCAGCAGTTCAGTTGCAGTAGATACGCAGTATTTT
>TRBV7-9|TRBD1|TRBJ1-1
CASSLSQGAIGKAFF
TGTGCCAGCAGCTTATCACAGGGGGCTATTGGGAAGGCTTTCTTT
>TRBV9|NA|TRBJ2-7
CASSAAGINEQYF
TGTGCCAGCAGCGCCGCAGGGATCAACGAGCAGTACTTC